These 10 T cell receptor beta chains came from one sample sequenced in a study of CD8 T cells in Susac syndrome (dated by TCRdb to about 2019). Libraries were prepared through the immunoSEQ multiplex PCR assay. RNA was extracted with the RNeasy kit and roughly 0.5 to 1 ug was reverse transcribed using random hexamers. Starting from the raw public reads, TCRdb applied fastp trimming at Q25, assembled clones with MiXCR and retained in-frame beta chains. CDR3 protein sequences are deduplicated, and each keeps its most common genes and DNA. Recorded for this sample are tens of thousands of distinct CDR3 sequences; 90% to 95% of them occurred a single time. The ten largest clonotypes hold about 0.3% of the sample. Sequenced material: CD8+ T cells from PBMCs. The origin of the receptors is a human donor in good health.

V gene TRBV2 combines with J gene TRBJ1-1; D uncertain. The germline V and J ends were trimmed by 6 bases and 1 base, with 9 bases remaining between them. From germline, CDR1 is SNHLY and CDR2 FYNNEI. This CDR3 is built from 13 residues. Written as DNA, the CDR3 is TGTGCCAGCAGGGCTTTGGAGAACACTGAAGCTTTCTTT. Its protein is CASRALENTEAFF.

This chain connects TRBV20-1 to TRBJ1-5; the match to TRBD1 covers 8 bases. The CDR3 runs to 20 residues. Trimming removed 4 bases from V and 3 bases from J; junction bases left unmatched: 23. The V gene's germline CDR1 is DFQATT and CDR2 SNEGSKA (reference sequence). CDR3 in amino acids: CSATRLYRDRQKRDNQPQHF. The CDR3 bases are TGCAGTGCTACCCGACTCTATCGGGACAGGCAGAAGCGAGACAATCAGCCCCAGCATTTT.

The chain has TRBV12-3 or TRBV12-4 and TRBJ2-3; 7 bases are shared with TRBD1. CDR3 size: 14 residues. Trimming took 3 bases from V and 3 from J; bases not matched to a gene: 3. CDR3 in DNA: TGTGCCAGCAGTTTGACAGGGACGACAGATACGCAGTATTTT. This translates into CASSLTGTTDTQYF.

The genes are TRBV5-5 and TRBJ2-3, with 9 bases lining up with TRBD1. The J segment lost 4 bases and the V segment lost 4 bases, leaving 4 bases of the junction unmatched. Per the germline V gene, CDR1 is SGHKS and CDR2 is YYEKEE (reference sequence). The length of the CDR3 is 14 residues. CDR3 DNA sequence: TGTGCCAGCAGCCCGGACAGGGGCGCAGATACGCAGTATTTT. It encodes CASSPDRGADTQYF.

This chain joins TRBV12-3 or TRBV12-4 and TRBJ1-5; TRBD1 matches at 7 bases. With 3 bases clipped from V and 7 bases from J, the junction kept 6 bases outside the gene matches. This CDR3 is 14 amino acids long. As DNA, the CDR3 is TGTGCCAGCAGTTTGTACAGGGGAGGACAGCCCCAGCATTTT. Its protein is CASSLYRGGQPQHF.

The J gene is TRBJ2-7, the V gene TRBV7-9; TRBD2 aligns across 10 bases. The germline gives CDR1 SEHNR, CDR2 FQNEAQ (reference sequence). The CDR3 sequence is 15 residues long. The V and J ends lost 5 bases and 5 bases, in that order; junction bases with no gene match: 9. CDR3 protein: CASSHRTSGRDEQYF. Here the CDR3 DNA reads TGTGCCAGCAGCCATCGGACTAGCGGTCGGGACGAGCAGTACTTC.

The table lists this clonotype with a count of one. This sequence joins TRBV10-2 and TRBJ2-1; D is possibly TRBD1 (6 bases). The germline V gene has CDR1 WSHSY and CDR2 SAAADI. This CDR3 is 14 amino acids long. The V end lost 4 bases, the J end lost 6 bases, and 13 bases lay between the germline ends. This chain's CDR3 is CASSGETGPNEQFF. The CDR3 DNA is TGCGCCAGCAGTGGCGAGACAGGTCCCAATGAGCAGTTCTTC.

The genes are TRBV4-3 and TRBJ2-1; 8 positions agree with TRBD2. The CDR3 consists of 15 residues. CDR1 LGHNA and CDR2 YSLEER come from the germline V gene. The trim removed 0 bases at V and 8 bases at J, leaving 6 bases unmatched. The CDR3 reads CASSQEGGGLDEQFF. Written as DNA, the CDR3 is TGCGCCAGCAGCCAAGAGGGCGGGGGGTTGGATGAGCAGTTCTTC.

This chain connects TRBV9 to TRBJ2-7; D might be TRBD2 (5 bases). Per germline, CDR1 SGDLS and CDR2 YYNGEE. There are 13 residues in the CDR3. V shed 3 bases and J shed 3 bases, with 10 bases lying between them. CDR3 DNA sequence: TGTGCCAGCAGCGCCGGGAAGGACTACGAGCAGTACTTC. Its protein is CASSAGKDYEQYF.

The CDR3 reads CSPAGAGYGYTF. CDR3 bases: TGCAGTCCCGCCGGGGCCGGCTATGGCTACACCTTC. This chain uses TRBV20-1 with TRBJ1-2, with a weak D call TRBD1 (5 bases). Per the germline V gene, CDR1 is DFQATT and CDR2 is SNEGSKA (reference sequence). This CDR3 is 12 amino acids long. V was shortened by 8 bases and J by 4 bases, with 14 bases between the two germline ends.